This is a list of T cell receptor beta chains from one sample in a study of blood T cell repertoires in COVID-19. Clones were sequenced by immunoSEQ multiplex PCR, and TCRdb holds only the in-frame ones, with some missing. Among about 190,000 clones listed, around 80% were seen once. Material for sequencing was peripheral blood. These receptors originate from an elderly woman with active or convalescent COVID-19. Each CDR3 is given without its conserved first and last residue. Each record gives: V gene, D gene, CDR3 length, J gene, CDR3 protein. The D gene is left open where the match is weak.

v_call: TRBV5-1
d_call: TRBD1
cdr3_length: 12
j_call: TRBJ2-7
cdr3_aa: ASSEQTGYYEQY

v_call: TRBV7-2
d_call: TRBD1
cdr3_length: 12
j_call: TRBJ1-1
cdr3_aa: ASSSGRGHTEAF

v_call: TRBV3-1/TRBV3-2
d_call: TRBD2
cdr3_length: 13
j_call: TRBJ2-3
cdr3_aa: ASSGRDYPPGTQY

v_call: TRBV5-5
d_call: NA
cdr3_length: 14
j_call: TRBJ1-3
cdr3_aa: ASSASNGQSGNTIY

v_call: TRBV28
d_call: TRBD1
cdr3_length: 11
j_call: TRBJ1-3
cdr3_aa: ASQGGYRNTIY

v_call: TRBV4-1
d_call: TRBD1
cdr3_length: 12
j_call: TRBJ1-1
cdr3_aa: ASSQAGGARQAF

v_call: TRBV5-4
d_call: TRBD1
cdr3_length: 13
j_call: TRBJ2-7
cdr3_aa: ASSLAQGQGYEQY

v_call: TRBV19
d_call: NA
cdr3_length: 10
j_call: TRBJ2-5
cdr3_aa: ASAMRKETQY

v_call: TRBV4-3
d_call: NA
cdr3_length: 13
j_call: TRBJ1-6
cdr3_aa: ASSQAGSGDSPLH

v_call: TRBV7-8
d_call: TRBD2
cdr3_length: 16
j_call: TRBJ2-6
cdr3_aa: ASSATTSGGAGANVLT

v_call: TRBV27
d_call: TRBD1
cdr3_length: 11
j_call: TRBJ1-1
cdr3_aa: ASSFTGGFEAF

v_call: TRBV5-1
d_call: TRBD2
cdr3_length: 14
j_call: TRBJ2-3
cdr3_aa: ASSLGLAGITDTQY

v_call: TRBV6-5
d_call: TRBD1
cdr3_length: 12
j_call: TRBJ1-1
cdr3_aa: ASNPHRGTTEAF

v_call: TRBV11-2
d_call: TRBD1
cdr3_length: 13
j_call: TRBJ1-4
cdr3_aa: ASSARGSANEKLF

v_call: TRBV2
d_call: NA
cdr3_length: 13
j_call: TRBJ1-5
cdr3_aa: ASSQDPHGNQPQH

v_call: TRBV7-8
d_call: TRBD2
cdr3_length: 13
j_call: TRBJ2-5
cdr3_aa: ASSFLAGPQETQY

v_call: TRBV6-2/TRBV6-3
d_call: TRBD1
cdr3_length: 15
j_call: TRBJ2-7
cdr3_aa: ASSSRAGQGAYYEQY

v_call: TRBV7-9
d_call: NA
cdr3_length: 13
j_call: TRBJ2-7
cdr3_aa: ASSSQADPTYEQY

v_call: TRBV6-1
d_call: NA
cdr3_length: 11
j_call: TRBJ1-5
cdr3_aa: ASSEQGYQPQH

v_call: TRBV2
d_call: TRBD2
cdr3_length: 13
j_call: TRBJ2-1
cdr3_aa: ASSLVLAGESEQF

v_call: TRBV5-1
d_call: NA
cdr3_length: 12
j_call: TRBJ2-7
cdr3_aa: ASSLGEVNYEQY

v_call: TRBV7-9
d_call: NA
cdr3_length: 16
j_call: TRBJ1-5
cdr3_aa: ASSSPLGTGNSNQPQH

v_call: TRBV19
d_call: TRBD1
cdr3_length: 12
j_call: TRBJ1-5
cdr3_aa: ASSRAGQGKPQH

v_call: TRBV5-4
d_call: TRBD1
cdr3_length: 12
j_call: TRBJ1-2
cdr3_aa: ASSAPGQGYGYT

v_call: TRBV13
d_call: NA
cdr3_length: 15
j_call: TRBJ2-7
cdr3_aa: ASSLRNAFTASREQY

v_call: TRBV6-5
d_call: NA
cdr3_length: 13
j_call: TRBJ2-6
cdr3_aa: ASSYFGAGANVLT

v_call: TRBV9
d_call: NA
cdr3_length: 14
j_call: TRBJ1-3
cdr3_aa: ASSRRPNTGKDTIY

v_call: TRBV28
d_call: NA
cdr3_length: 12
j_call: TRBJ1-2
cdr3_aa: ASRTISGVRGYT

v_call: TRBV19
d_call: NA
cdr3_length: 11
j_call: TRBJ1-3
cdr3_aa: ASRRGAGNTIY

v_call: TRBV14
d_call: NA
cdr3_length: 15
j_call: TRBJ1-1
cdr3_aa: ASSRGGGARMNTEAF

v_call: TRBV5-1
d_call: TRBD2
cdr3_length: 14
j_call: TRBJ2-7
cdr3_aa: ASSPRTSGAIYEQY

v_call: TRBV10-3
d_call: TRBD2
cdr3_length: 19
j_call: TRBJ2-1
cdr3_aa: AIGQGTGASGGRRTYNEQF

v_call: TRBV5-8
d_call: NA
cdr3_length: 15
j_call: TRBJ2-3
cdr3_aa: ASSSGRGIVRTDTQY

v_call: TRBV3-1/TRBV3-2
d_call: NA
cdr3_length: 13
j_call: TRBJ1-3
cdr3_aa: ASSLTGRAGNTIY

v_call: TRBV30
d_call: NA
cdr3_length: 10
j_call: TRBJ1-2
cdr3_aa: AWSTGLYGYT

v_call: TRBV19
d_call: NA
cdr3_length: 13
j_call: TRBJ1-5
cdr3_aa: ASSILSQGYQPQH

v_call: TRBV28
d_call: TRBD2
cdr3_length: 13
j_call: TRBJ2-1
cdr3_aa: ASSPTGGSYNEQF